The 29 T cell receptor beta chains below all came from one sample that was sequenced in a study of T cell repertoires in cytomegalovirus infection. Their specific antigens are unknown. Each CDR3 protein gets one entry after TCRdb re-called the reads with MiXCR. The data contain 800,000 to 950,000 distinct CDR3 sequences, approximately 32% of them singletons. Sample: cultured CD8+ T cells from PBMCs, taken from culture after CMV antigen stimulation. The receptors derive from a human donor in good health (CMV status not recorded). Some clones in this sample may be carry-over from other donors' samples.

This clonotype has at least ten counts. V gene TRBV7-8 combines with J gene TRBJ2-3, with unresolved D. The CDR3 contains 13 residues. Germline V gene lookup returns CDR1 SGHVS and CDR2 FQNEAQ. Trimming removed 2 bases from V and 4 bases from J, with 7 bases in between. Written as DNA, the CDR3 is TGTGCCAGCAGCTTATTTGGGCCAGATACGCAGTATTTT. This gives the protein CASSLFGPDTQYF.

The V and J genes are TRBV7-6 and TRBJ2-5; TRBD2 is a possible D gene (6 bases). V was clipped by 3 bases and J by 4 bases, with 15 bases between them. The CDR3 covers 15 residues. Germline V gives CDR1 SGHVS, CDR2 FNYEAQ. CDR3 nucleotides: TGTGCCAGCAGCTTCAGGCCGGGAGACGCAGAGACCCAGTACTTC. This sequence encodes CASSFRPGDAETQYF.

This clonotype has a handful of counts. The V call is TRBV2, the J call TRBJ2-1, with a possible D match to TRBD2 (7 bases). CDR3 length equals 14 residues. Trimming left V 3 bases short and J 9 bases short, with 15 bases between. Germline V gene lookup returns CDR1 SNHLY and CDR2 FYNNEI. The CDR3 spells CASSEGGGPGEQFF. CDR3 DNA sequence: TGTGCCAGCAGTGAGGGGGGGGGCCCTGGTGAGCAGTTCTTC.

This clonotype has a handful of counts. The chain links TRBV7-3 to TRBJ1-2; 8 bases agree with TRBD1. Germline assignment: CDR1 SGHTA and CDR2 FQGTGA. V trimming: 5 bases; J trimming: 9 bases; junction bases outside the gene matches: 5. The CDR3 has 12 amino acids. The CDR3 sequence is CASSPQGGSYTF. In DNA form, the CDR3 reads TGTGCCAGCAGCCCACAGGGGGGCAGCTACACCTTC. The full variable domain, rest sourced from reference TRBV7-3 and TRBJ1-2, is GAGVSQTPSNKVTEKGKYVELRCDPISGHTALYWYRQSLGQGPEFLIYFQGTGAADDSGLPNDRFFAVRPEGSVSTLKIQRTERGDSAVYLCASSPQGGSYTFGSGTRLTVV.

This clonotype appeared many times. V and J are TRBV12-3 or TRBV12-4 and TRBJ1-5; D is uncertain. Trimming shortened V by 3 bases and J by 5 bases, and 14 bases separated the two germline ends. The CDR3 totals 15 residues. The CDR3 is CASSFSQADYQPQHF. The CDR3, as DNA: TGTGCCAGCAGTTTCAGCCAGGCCGACTATCAGCCCCAGCATTTT.

This chain connects TRBV12-5 to TRBJ1-3; D gene uncertain. The CDR3 has 17 amino acids. CDR1 LGHNT and CDR2 FRNRAP come from the germline V gene. V dropped 0 bases and J dropped 0 bases, with 12 bases sitting between them. CDR3 residues: CASGLVLMNSSGNTIYF. CDR3 DNA sequence: TGTGCTAGTGGTTTGGTATTGATGAACAGCTCTGGAAACACCATATATTTT.

This clonotype was detected many times. The rearrangement links TRBV7-7 to TRBJ2-6, with 9 bases that match TRBD1. Germline CDR1 reads SSHAT; CDR2 reads FNYEAQ (reference sequence). The CDR3 has 14 amino acids. CDR3 region: CASGQGYGANVLTF. For the CDR3, the DNA is TGTGCTAGCGGACAGGGGTATGGGGCCAACGTCCTGACTTTC.

This clonotype was found a few times. The chain couples TRBV7-9 to TRBJ2-7, with D possibly matching TRBD2 (5 bases). The CDR3 is 12 residues long. V shed 4 bases and J shed 2 bases, with 6 bases lying between them. Looked up from germline, CDR1 is SEHNR and CDR2 is FQNEAQ (reference sequence). CDR3 protein: CASSSGTYEQYV. The CDR3 region has the DNA TGTGCCAGCAGCTCGGGAACCTACGAGCAGTACGTC.

The chain couples TRBV5-8 to TRBJ1-1; D possibly corresponds to TRBD1 (5 bases). With 3 bases removed from V and 3 bases from J, the gap between germline ends came to 21 bases. The germline V gene encodes CDR1 SGHTS and CDR2 YDEGEE. The length of the CDR3 is 17 residues. CDR3: CASSSAGGLVVDTEAFF. DNA for the CDR3: TGTGCCAGCAGCTCCGCCGGGGGTCTGGTGGTCGACACTGAAGCTTTCTTT. Full variable domain (missing parts from reference TRBV5-8 and TRBJ1-1): EAGVTQSPTHLIKTRGQQATLRCSPISGHTSVYWYQQALGLGLQFLLWYDEGEERNRGNFPPRFSGRQFPNYSSELNVNALELEDSALYLCASSSAGGLVVDTEAFFGQGTRLTVV.

V and J are TRBV12-3 or TRBV12-4 and TRBJ1-5; tentative D call: TRBD1 (5 bases). Trimming shortened V by 1 base and J by 8 bases, and 9 bases separated the two germline ends. The CDR3 has 13 residues. CDR3 residues: CASSLGWGEPQHF. The DNA of the CDR3 is TGTGCCAGCAGTTTAGGGTGGGGCGAGCCCCAGCATTTT.

The chain uses TRBV6-1 and TRBJ2-3; 15 nucleotides align to TRBD2. V dropped 7 bases and J dropped 6; count of bases not matched to a gene: 23. CDR1 MNHNS and CDR2 SASEGT come from the germline V gene. This CDR3 comprises 21 residues. The CDR3 coding sequence is TGTGCCAGCACCTTTTCCTCGATTGGACTAGCGGGGGGGCCCAGGTCCGATACGCAGTATTTT. Translation gives CASTFSSIGLAGGPRSDTQYF.

This clonotype was seen a handful of times. The chain links TRBV7-9 to TRBJ2-1; D might be TRBD2 (6 bases). Germline values: CDR1 SEHNR, CDR2 FQNEAQ (reference sequence). Trimming removed 1 base at V and 5 bases at J, with 9 bases between. The CDR3 consists of 14 residues. The CDR3 is CASSLGTIHNEQFF. In DNA form, the CDR3 reads TGTGCCAGCAGCTTAGGGACTATCCACAATGAGCAGTTCTTC.

The chain combines TRBV6-5 with TRBJ1-2; 7 nucleotides align to TRBD1. Looked up from germline, CDR1 is MNHEY and CDR2 is SVGAGI. This CDR3 spans 13 amino acids. Unmatched junction bases numbered 6, after V lost 5 bases and J lost 6 bases. CDR3 loop: CASSATGVHGYTF. DNA of the CDR3: TGTGCCAGCAGTGCAACAGGGGTTCATGGCTACACCTTC.

This clonotype turned up a few times. The rearrangement links TRBV2 to TRBJ2-3, with unresolved D. The ends were cut back, 7 bases at V and 10 bases at J, with 12 bases in the middle. The CDR3 consists of 11 residues. Looked up from germline, CDR1 is SNHLY and CDR2 is FYNNEI. CDR3 sequence reads: CASNPLGSQYF. CDR3 DNA sequence: TGTGCCAGCAACCCCTTGGGGTCGCAGTATTTT.

The chain carries TRBV20-1 and TRBJ1-5; D is perhaps TRBD1 (6 bases). Trimming cost V 4 bases and J 0 bases, with 10 bases left between them. This CDR3 is built from 14 residues. Germline assignment: CDR1 DFQATT and CDR2 SNEGSKA (reference sequence). The CDR3 DNA sequence: TGCAGTGCTAAGGACAGCGATAGCAATCAGCCCCAGCATTTT. Translating gives CSAKDSDSNQPQHF.

The chain joins TRBV19 to TRBJ1-1; perhaps TRBD1 as D (6 bases). Deletions cut 10 bases from V and 4 bases from J, with 13 bases between. CDR3 length equals 12 residues. Germline values: CDR1 LNHDA, CDR2 SQIVND (reference sequence). The CDR3 region is CAILQGRTEAFF. The CDR3 DNA is TGTGCCATACTACAGGGTCGCACTGAAGCTTTCTTT.

This clonotype appeared a few times. The CDR3 DNA is TGTGCCAGCAGTTACCCCAGTGTTTCCTCCAGACTCAATGAGCAGTTCTTC. It codes for CASSYPSVSSRLNEQFF. V and J are TRBV6-2 or TRBV6-3 and TRBJ2-1; D gene ambiguous. CDR1 MNHEY and CDR2 SVGEGT come from the germline V gene. Trimming pared 2 bases from V and 6 bases from J, leaving 20 bases between. This CDR3 contains 17 residues.

This rearrangement joins TRBV19 to TRBJ1-5; weak D call: TRBD1 (6 bases). Germline loops: CDR1 LNHDA, CDR2 SQIVND (reference sequence). Trimming left V 9 bases short and J 1 base short, with 13 bases between. The CDR3 is made up of 14 amino acids. CDR3 nucleotide sequence: TGTGCCAGCCACAGGGAAGGCAGCAATCAGCCCCAGCATTTT. It is translated as CASHREGSNQPQHF.

This clonotype showed up just once. V and J are TRBV15 and TRBJ2-7; D unclear. Trimming removed 8 bases from V and 6 bases from J, with 11 bases in between. From germline, CDR1 is LNHNV and CDR2 YYDKDF (reference sequence). The CDR3 loop spans 11 amino acids. The CDR3 DNA reads as TGTGCCACCGGTGCCGCCTCCGAGCAGTACTTC. It specifies CATGAASEQYF.

The J gene is TRBJ2-7, the V gene TRBV27, with TRBD1 matching over 8 bases. CDR1 is MNHEY and CDR2 is SMNVEV in the germline V gene (reference sequence). V shed 4 bases, J shed 2 bases, and the junction held 4 bases outside the gene matches. The CDR3 covers 14 residues. The DNA for the CDR3 is TGTGCCAGCAGTTCCCGGGACAGGACCTACGAGCAGTACGTC. Its translation is CASSSRDRTYEQYV.

The V and J genes are TRBV7-9 and TRBJ1-6; D might be TRBD1 (6 bases). This CDR3 contains 16 residues. The germline V and J ends were trimmed by 5 bases and 7 bases, with 18 bases remaining between them. Germline lookup yields CDR1 SEHNR and CDR2 FQNEAQ (reference sequence). The CDR3 bases are TGTGCCAGCAGCCCACAACAGGGCGGGTCGAATTCACCCCTCCACTTT. This codes for CASSPQQGGSNSPLHF.

This clonotype was seen only once. This chain connects TRBV13 to TRBJ1-4; 7 bases fit TRBD1. The V gene's germline CDR1 is PRHDT and CDR2 FYEKMQ (reference sequence). The V gene end was trimmed by 3 bases and the J gene end by 7 bases; junction bases not matched to a gene: 8. There are 15 residues in the CDR3. CDR3 in amino acids: CASSFNRGRGEKLFF. The CDR3 bases are TGTGCCAGCAGCTTCAACAGGGGCCGTGGTGAAAAACTGTTTTTT.

This sequence joins TRBV27 and TRBJ1-5; no reliable D call. The V end lost 2 bases, the J end lost 8 bases, and 10 bases lay between the germline ends. Germline CDR1 is MNHEY and CDR2 is SMNVEV (reference sequence). The CDR3 covers 13 residues. The CDR3 bases are TGTGCCAGCAGTTTAGGAGCTTTCGAGCCCCAGCATTTT. Its translation: CASSLGAFEPQHF.

The CDR3 sequence: CASTGQNQETQYF. The CDR3, as DNA: TGTGCCAGCACCGGACAAAACCAAGAGACCCAGTACTTC. The chain combines TRBV7-9 with TRBJ2-5; tentative D call: TRBD1 (5 bases). Germline assignment: CDR1 SEHNR and CDR2 FQNEAQ (reference sequence). Trimming left V 7 bases short and J 0 bases short, with 9 bases between. The CDR3 totals 13 residues.

The sample holds a few counts of this clonotype. V usage is TRBV7-9 and J usage is TRBJ2-3; a possible D gene is TRBD1 (6 bases). Germline V CDR1 and CDR2: SEHNR, FQNEAQ (reference sequence). CDR3 length equals 13 residues. V was pared by 10 bases and J by 3 bases, with 14 bases between. CDR3 nucleotides: TGTGCCAACCCAGTGGGGGCGACAGATACGCAGTATTTT. This gives the protein CANPVGATDTQYF.

This chain connects TRBV2 to TRBJ2-7; D is ambiguous. The CDR3 extends over 14 amino acids. Germline V lookup: CDR1 SNHLY, CDR2 FYNNEI. V was shortened by 6 bases and J by 5 bases, with 17 bases between the two germline ends. DNA for the CDR3: TGTGCCAGCAGCAGACCCTATTCTAGAGACGAGCAGTACGTC. It codes for CASSRPYSRDEQYV.

The sample holds a few counts of this clonotype. For the CDR3, the DNA is TGTGCCAGCAGCCTTGACAGCACATATGGCTACACCTTC. It encodes CASSLDSTYGYTF. V and J are TRBV12-3 or TRBV12-4 and TRBJ1-2; D might be TRBD1 (5 bases). V was clipped by 6 bases and J by 5 bases, with 13 bases between them. The length of the CDR3 is 13 residues.

Here the CDR3 reads CASSEWGQRIQPQHF. DNA for the CDR3: TGTGCCAGCAGTGAATGGGGGCAGCGAATCCAGCCCCAGCATTTT. This chain uses TRBV6-1 with TRBJ1-5, with a tentative D call TRBD1 (6 bases). This CDR3 has 15 amino acids. The V gene lost 2 bases and the J gene lost 7 bases, with 15 bases spanning the gap. The germline V gene encodes CDR1 MNHNS and CDR2 SASEGT.

Points on this clonotype: A much larger clone is a single base away; this may be a read error. This chain links TRBV7-3 with TRBJ2-7, with 7 bases identical to TRBD1. This CDR3 is built from 14 residues. The germline gives CDR1 SGHTA, CDR2 FQGTGA. The CDR3 DNA reads as TGTGTCAGCAGAGGTCCCGGGACAGCCTACGAGCAGTACTTC. Translation gives CVSRGPGTAYEQYF.